This T cell receptor (beta chain) was retrieved from a study of blood T cell repertoires in COVID-19. Looking at the study overall: The cDNA or gDNA used as material had been derived from T cells, B-cell-depleted T cells, or PBMCs.

Trimming left V 7 bases short and J 9 bases short, with 16 bases between. The CDR3 contains 14 residues. Germline loops: CDR1 SNHLY, CDR2 FYNNEI. Original methodology: Researchers report that nucleated cell counts were estimated from reference gene primer amplification. Profiled with immunoSEQ multiplex PCR; TCRdb holds only in-frame clones, not every one. The DNA gave D and trimming, while V, J and clone size come from that table. The sample comprises around 120,000 clones, 90% of which are singletons, and 3.5% to 4.5% rests with the top ten. This receptor was taken from a woman aged 60 to 75 with COVID-19, enrolled during active disease. Material for sequencing was peripheral blood. This chain joins TRBV2 and TRBJ1-6; TRBD1 might be the D (6 bases). The CDR3 is CASTTRGGGSPLHF. The DNA of the CDR3 is TGTGCCAGCACCACAAGAGGGGGGGGTTCACCCCTCCACTTT.